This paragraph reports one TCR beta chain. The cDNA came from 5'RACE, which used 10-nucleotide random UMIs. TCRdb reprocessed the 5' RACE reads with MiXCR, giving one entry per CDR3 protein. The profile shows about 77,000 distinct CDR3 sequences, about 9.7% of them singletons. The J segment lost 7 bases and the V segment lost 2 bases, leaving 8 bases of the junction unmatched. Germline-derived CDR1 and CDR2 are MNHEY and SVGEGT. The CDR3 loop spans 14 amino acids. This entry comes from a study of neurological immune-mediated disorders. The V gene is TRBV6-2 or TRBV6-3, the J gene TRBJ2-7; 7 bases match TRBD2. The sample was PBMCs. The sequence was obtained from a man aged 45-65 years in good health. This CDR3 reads CASSYAGVIFEQYF. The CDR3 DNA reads TGTGCCAGCAGTTACGCGGGGGTGATTTTTGAGCAGTACTTC.